The next 25 T cell receptor beta chains were all read from a single sample in a study of human T cells and chemical hapten exposure. MiXCR, applied by TCRdb to the RACE reads, yields one record per CDR3 protein. This table holds roughly 69,000 distinct CDR3 sequences, 11% found once. As for time point: patch test 3, about 24 weeks after DPC sensitization. Treatment given: therapeutic diphenylcyclopropenone sensitization with weekly scalp DPC. The sample in question was whole blood, obtained in connection with sensitization to the hapten diphenylcyclopropenone (DPC). The receptors here all came from a woman under 40 with alopecia areata. Some clones in this sample may be carry-over from other donors' samples.

This chain uses TRBV18 with TRBJ2-1, with TRBD1 identical over 7 bases. This CDR3 contains 16 residues. Trimming removed 3 bases from V and 0 bases from J; junction bases left unmatched: 5. CDR1 KGHSH and CDR2 LQKENI come from the germline V gene. CDR3 sequence (DNA): TGTGCCAGCTCACCTCGGGACAGAATCTCCTACAATGAGCAGTTCTTC. Encoded protein: CASSPRDRISYNEQFF.

The J gene is TRBJ1-3, the V gene TRBV7-9, with unresolved D. The CDR3 is 12 residues long. CDR1 is SEHNR and CDR2 is FQNEAQ in the germline V gene (reference sequence). V shed 1 base and J shed 3 bases, with 1 base lying between them. CDR3 protein: CASSLVGNTIYF. Written as DNA, the CDR3 is TGTGCCAGCAGCTTAGTTGGAAACACCATATATTTT.

This clonotype was detected many times. The chain has TRBV30 and TRBJ1-3; no firm D call. The CDR3 loop spans 13 amino acids. Germline values: CDR1 GTSNPN, CDR2 SVGIG (reference sequence). The ends were cut back, 2 bases at V and 0 bases at J, with 5 bases in the middle. The CDR3: CAWSLASGNTIYF. The CDR3 nucleotides are TGTGCCTGGAGTTTGGCCTCTGGAAACACCATATATTTT.

This clonotype turned up a few times. The V gene is TRBV7-8, the J gene TRBJ1-1, with 9 bases identical to TRBD1. The germline V gene encodes CDR1 SGHVS and CDR2 FQNEAQ. This CDR3 is 14 amino acids long. V dropped 5 bases and J dropped 4; count of bases not matched to a gene: 5. The CDR3, as DNA: TGTGCCAGCAGCCCCCGGGACAGGGTCACTGAAGCTTTCTTT. Its protein is CASSPRDRVTEAFF. The full variable domain, completed using reference TRBV7-8 and TRBJ1-1, is GAGVSQSPRYKVAKRGQDVALRCDPISGHVSLFWYQQALGQGPEFLTYFQNEAQLDKSGLPSDRFFAERPEGSVSTLKIQRTQQEDSAVYLCASSPRDRVTEAFFGQGTRLTVV.

This clonotype has a handful of counts. J is TRBJ2-7 and V is TRBV6-6; the match to TRBD1 covers 12 bases. V was clipped by 4 bases and J by 5 bases; unmatched bases: 6. This CDR3 has 15 amino acids. The germline V gene has CDR1 MNHNY and CDR2 SVGAGI (reference sequence). CDR3 in amino acids: CASSSSGTGGNEQYF. Here the CDR3 DNA reads TGTGCCAGCAGTTCATCCGGGACAGGGGGCAACGAGCAGTACTTC.

In this sample, this clonotype turned up many times. V is TRBV10-3 and J is TRBJ1-2; D not certain. The CDR3 is made up of 11 amino acids. CDR1 is ENHRY and CDR2 is SYGVKD in the germline V gene. V lost 8 bases and J lost 0, with 4 bases in between. The DNA for the CDR3 is TGTGCCATCCCAGCTAACTATGGCTACACCTTC. Its translation: CAIPANYGYTF.

This clonotype was detected a few times. J is TRBJ2-7 and V is TRBV29-1; TRBD2 agrees at 9 bases. CDR1 and CDR2 (germline): SQVTM, ANQGSEA. Trimming removed 4 bases from V and 1 base from J; junction bases left unmatched: 5. The CDR3 spans 14 residues. The CDR3 DNA reads as TGCAGCGTTGTGGGGCTAGCGGGATCCTACGAGCAGTACTTC. Amino acids: CSVVGLAGSYEQYF.

This clonotype was counted a few times. The chain is built from TRBV21-1 and TRBJ2-2; the table's D gene call, TRBD1, was not cross checked with the DNA. TRBV21-1 represents a pseudogene. The CDR3 sequence is 16 residues long. The CDR3: CASSKRGTKRTGELFF. For the CDR3, the DNA is TGTGCCAGCAGCAAACGCGGGACAAAAAGGACCGGGGAGCTGTTTTTT.

CDR3 DNA: TGCGCCAGCAGCCCCGGGACCTACACTGAAGCTTTCTTT. Amino acids: CASSPGTYTEAFF. V usage is TRBV5-1 and J usage is TRBJ1-1; possibly TRBD1 for D (5 bases). Trimming took 4 bases from V and 3 from J, leaving 10 bases between them. The CDR3 covers 13 residues. Per the germline V gene, CDR1 is SGHRS and CDR2 is YFSETQ.

The V call is TRBV19, the J call TRBJ2-3; D ambiguous. With 3 bases removed from V and 6 bases from J, the gap between germline ends came to 7 bases. CDR1 is LNHDA, CDR2 SQIVND, per germline (reference sequence). The CDR3 sequence is 12 residues long. CDR3 bases: TGTGCCAGTAGTATTTTCCGGGATACGCAGTATTTT. It yields the protein CASSIFRDTQYF.

Ten or more counts support this clonotype. J is TRBJ2-1 and V is TRBV6-5; D ambiguous. CDR3 size: 13 residues. Trimming removed 3 bases from V and 6 bases from J, with 9 bases in between. The V gene's germline CDR1 is MNHEY and CDR2 SVGAGI. The CDR3 is CASSYTIGNEQFF. The CDR3 DNA is TGTGCCAGCAGTTATACAATAGGCAATGAGCAGTTCTTC.

This clonotype showed up just a few times. The chain employs TRBV18 and TRBJ2-7, with a possible D match to TRBD2 (7 bases). The CDR3 has 14 amino acids. Germline V lookup: CDR1 KGHSH, CDR2 LQKENI. Trimming removed 3 bases from V and 3 bases from J, with 12 bases in between. CDR3: CASSPAGGLYEQYF. CDR3 in DNA: TGTGCCAGCTCACCTGCCGGGGGGCTCTACGAGCAGTACTTC. Looking up the rest from reference TRBV18 and TRBJ2-7 gives the full variable domain: NAGVMQNPRHLVRRRGQEARLRCSPMKGHSHVYWYRQLPEEGLKFMVYLQKENIIDESGMPKERFSAEFPKEGPSILRIQQVVRGDSAAYFCASSPAGGLYEQYFGPGTRLTVT.

This clonotype was detected only a few times. The chain combines TRBV3-1 with TRBJ1-2, with unresolved D. Germline V gene lookup returns CDR1 LGHDT and CDR2 YNNKEL (reference sequence). The CDR3 contains 14 residues. The V and J ends lost 1 base and 3 bases respectively, with 9 bases between them. The chain's CDR3 is CASSQGYRYYGYTF. As DNA, the CDR3 is TGTGCCAGCAGCCAAGGATACCGGTACTATGGCTACACCTTC.

This clonotype was found a few times. The chain carries TRBV4-2 and TRBJ2-1; 14 positions match TRBD2. Germline CDR1 reads LGHNA; CDR2 reads YNFKEQ. J lost 8 bases, V lost 4 bases, and 7 bases had no gene match. The CDR3 loop spans 16 amino acids. The CDR3 nucleotides are TGTGCCAGCAGCCCAGGGACTAGCGGGAGTATAGATGAGCAGTTCTTC. Amino acids: CASSPGTSGSIDEQFF.

The table lists this clonotype with a few counts. The CDR3 bases are TGCGCCAGCAGCGCCGGGACAGGGAGCAATCAGCCCCAGCATTTT. It is translated as CASSAGTGSNQPQHF. This chain links TRBV5-1 with TRBJ1-5, with TRBD1 matching 9 bases. The CDR3 has 15 residues. Trimming removed 4 bases from V and 1 base from J; junction bases left unmatched: 3. The germline gives CDR1 SGHRS, CDR2 YFSETQ.

This clonotype was detected ten times or more. This sequence joins TRBV7-2 and TRBJ2-5, with D possibly matching TRBD2 (6 bases). The CDR3 has 13 residues. Germline CDR1 is SGHTA and CDR2 is FQGNSA. Between the trimmed V and J ends, which lost 2 bases and 5 bases, there was a span of 9 bases. CDR3 sequence: CASSLSGVETQYF. The CDR3 bases are TGTGCCAGCAGCTTATCGGGGGTTGAGACCCAGTACTTC.

The table lists this clonotype with a few counts. This CDR3 reads CASGSGTSVQETQYF. For the CDR3, the DNA is TGTGCCAGCGGATCCGGGACTAGCGTTCAAGAGACCCAGTACTTC. The chain is built from TRBV19 and TRBJ2-5; 10 bases line up with TRBD2. This CDR3 has 15 amino acids. V shed 9 bases, J shed 2 bases, and the junction held 9 bases outside the gene matches. Germline V gene data show CDR1 as LNHDA and CDR2 as SQIVND (reference sequence).

This clonotype appeared a few times. The rearrangement links TRBV5-5 to TRBJ1-1; 7 bases map to TRBD1. V shed 3 bases, J shed 2 bases, and the junction held 1 base outside the gene matches. Germline CDR1 SGHKS, CDR2 YYEKEE (reference sequence). The CDR3 loop spans 13 amino acids. Here the CDR3 DNA reads TGTGCCAGCAGCTGGGACAGTAACACTGAAGCTTTCTTT. Protein: CASSWDSNTEAFF.

This clonotype was recorded at least ten times. The chain links TRBV7-3 to TRBJ2-3; D perhaps matches TRBD1 (6 bases). The V end lost 5 bases, the J end lost 0 bases, and 9 bases lay between the germline ends. CDR3 length: 14 residues. Germline V CDR1 and CDR2: SGHTA, FQGTGA. CDR3 in DNA: TGTGCCAGCAGCCCCGGACAGAGCACAGATACGCAGTATTTT. It encodes CASSPGQSTDTQYF. Full variable domain (rest looked up from reference TRBV7-3 and TRBJ2-3): GAGVSQTPSNKVTEKGKYVELRCDPISGHTALYWYRQSLGQGPEFLIYFQGTGAADDSGLPNDRFFAVRPEGSVSTLKIQRTERGDSAVYLCASSPGQSTDTQYFGPGTRLTVL.

This clonotype was observed a handful of times. The CDR3 coding sequence is TGTGCCAGCAGCCTAAGGGGGGTCCCTAGCACAGATACGCAGTATTTT. Encoded protein: CASSLRGVPSTDTQYF. The chain employs TRBV11-2 and TRBJ2-3, with D perhaps given as TRBD1 or TRBD2 (6 bases each). The ends were cut back, 5 bases at V and 0 bases at J, with 15 bases in the middle. This CDR3 is built from 16 residues. Per germline, CDR1 SGHAT and CDR2 FQNNGV. Based on the CDR3 plus reference TRBV11-2 and TRBJ2-3, the full variable domain is EAGVAQSPRYKIIEKRQSVAFWCNPISGHATLYWYQQILGQGPKLLIQFQNNGVVDDSQLPKDRFSAERLKGVDSTLKIQPAKLEDSAVYLCASSLRGVPSTDTQYFGPGTRLTVL.

The rearrangement links TRBV20-1 to TRBJ2-7; 8 bases map to TRBD1. V lost 6 bases to trimming and J lost 4 bases; unmatched junction nucleotides: 11. The V gene's germline CDR1 is DFQATT and CDR2 SNEGSKA (reference sequence). This CDR3 region has 14 residues. CDR3 DNA sequence: TGCAGTGCCGACTCGCCCAACAGGGGGTACGAGCAGTACTTC. Translating it yields CSADSPNRGYEQYF.

This chain links TRBV4-2 with TRBJ2-1, with TRBD2 matching over 10 bases. The J segment lost 0 bases and the V segment lost 0 bases, leaving 2 bases of the junction unmatched. Germline loops: CDR1 LGHNA, CDR2 YNFKEQ. The CDR3 is 17 amino acids. The CDR3, as DNA: TGTGCCAGCAGCCAAGATCCTAGCGGGAGCTCCTACAATGAGCAGTTCTTC. Translated, it gives CASSQDPSGSSYNEQFF.

In this sample, this clonotype turned up many times. The gene calls are TRBV5-1 and TRBJ1-2; D is uncertain. V lost 1 base and J 3 bases, leaving 10 bases between the germline ends. CDR3 size: 14 residues. Per germline, CDR1 SGHRS and CDR2 YFSETQ. The CDR3, as DNA: TGCGCCAGCAGCTTGCAGGTTTCAGACTATGGCTACACCTTC. Amino acid sequence: CASSLQVSDYGYTF.

The V and J genes are TRBV18 and TRBJ2-7; TRBD2 is a possible D gene (6 bases). This CDR3 has 15 amino acids. Between the trimmed V and J ends, which lost 0 bases and 1 base, there was a span of 10 bases. In germline, CDR1 is KGHSH, CDR2 LQKENI. The CDR3 spells CASSPPGRGSYEQYF. CDR3 DNA sequence: TGTGCCAGCTCACCACCGGGGCGGGGATCCTACGAGCAGTACTTC.

The sample holds many counts of this clonotype. The rearrangement uses TRBV18 and TRBJ1-2; perhaps TRBD1 as D (5 bases). The CDR3 covers 14 residues. V shed 3 bases and J shed 2 bases, with 10 bases lying between them. Germline V lookup: CDR1 KGHSH, CDR2 LQKENI. This chain's CDR3 is CASSPGVVNYGYTF. CDR3 bases: TGTGCCAGCTCACCGGGGGTTGTCAACTATGGCTACACCTTC.